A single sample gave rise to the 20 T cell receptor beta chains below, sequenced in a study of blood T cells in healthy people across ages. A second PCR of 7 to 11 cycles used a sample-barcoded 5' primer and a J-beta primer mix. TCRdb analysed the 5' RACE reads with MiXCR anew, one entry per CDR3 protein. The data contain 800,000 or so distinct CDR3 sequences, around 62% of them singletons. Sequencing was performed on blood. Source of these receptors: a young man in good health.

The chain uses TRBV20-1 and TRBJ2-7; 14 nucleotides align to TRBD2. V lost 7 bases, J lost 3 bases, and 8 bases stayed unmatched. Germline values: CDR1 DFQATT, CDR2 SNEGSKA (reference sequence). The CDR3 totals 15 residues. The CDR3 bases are TGCAGTGTCCCCGGACTAGCGGGGGGCTTCTACGAGCAGTACTTC. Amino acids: CSVPGLAGGFYEQYF.

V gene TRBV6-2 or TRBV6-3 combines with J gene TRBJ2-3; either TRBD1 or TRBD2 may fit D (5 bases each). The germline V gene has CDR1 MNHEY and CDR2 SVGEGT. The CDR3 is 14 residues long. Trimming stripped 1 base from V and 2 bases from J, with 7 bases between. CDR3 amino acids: CASSYFGATDTQYF. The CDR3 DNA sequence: TGTGCCAGCAGTTACTTCGGGGCCACAGATACGCAGTATTTT.

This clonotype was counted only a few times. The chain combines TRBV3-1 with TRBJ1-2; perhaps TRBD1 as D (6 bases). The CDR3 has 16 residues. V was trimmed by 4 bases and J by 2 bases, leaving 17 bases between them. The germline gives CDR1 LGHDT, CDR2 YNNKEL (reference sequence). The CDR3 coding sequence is TGTGCCAGCAGCCCAAGAGGGCGGGGGCGCAACTATGGCTACACCTTC. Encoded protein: CASSPRGRGRNYGYTF.

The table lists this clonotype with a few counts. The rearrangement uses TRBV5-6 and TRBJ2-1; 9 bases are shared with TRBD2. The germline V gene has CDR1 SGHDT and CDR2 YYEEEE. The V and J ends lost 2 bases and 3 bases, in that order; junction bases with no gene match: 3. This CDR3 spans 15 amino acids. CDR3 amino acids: CASSFSSGVYNEQFF. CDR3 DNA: TGTGCCAGCAGCTTTTCTAGCGGGGTCTACAATGAGCAGTTCTTC.

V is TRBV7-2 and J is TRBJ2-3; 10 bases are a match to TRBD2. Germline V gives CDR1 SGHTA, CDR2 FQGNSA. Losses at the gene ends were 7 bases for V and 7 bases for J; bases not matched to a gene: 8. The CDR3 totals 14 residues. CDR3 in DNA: TGTGCCAGCAAAAGCGGGGGGGCCGTGAATACGCAGTATTTT. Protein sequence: CASKSGGAVNTQYF.

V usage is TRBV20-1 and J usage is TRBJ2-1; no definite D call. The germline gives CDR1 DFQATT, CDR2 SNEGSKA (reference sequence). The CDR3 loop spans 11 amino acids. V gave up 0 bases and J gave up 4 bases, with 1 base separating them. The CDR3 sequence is CSAREYNEQFF. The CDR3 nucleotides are TGCAGTGCTAGAGAGTACAATGAGCAGTTCTTC.

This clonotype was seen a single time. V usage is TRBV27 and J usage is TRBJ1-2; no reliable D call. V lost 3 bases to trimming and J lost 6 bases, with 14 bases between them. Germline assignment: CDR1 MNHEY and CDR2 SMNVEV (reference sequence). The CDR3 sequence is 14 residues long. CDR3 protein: CASSLAALPNGYTF. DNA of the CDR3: TGTGCCAGCAGTTTGGCAGCCCTTCCCAATGGCTACACCTTC.

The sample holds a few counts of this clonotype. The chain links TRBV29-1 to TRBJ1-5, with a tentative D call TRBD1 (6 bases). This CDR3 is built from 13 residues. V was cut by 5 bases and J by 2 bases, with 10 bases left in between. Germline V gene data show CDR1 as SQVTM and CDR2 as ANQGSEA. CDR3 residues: CSVLQGGNQPQHF. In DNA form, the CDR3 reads TGCAGCGTTCTACAGGGCGGCAATCAGCCCCAGCATTTT.

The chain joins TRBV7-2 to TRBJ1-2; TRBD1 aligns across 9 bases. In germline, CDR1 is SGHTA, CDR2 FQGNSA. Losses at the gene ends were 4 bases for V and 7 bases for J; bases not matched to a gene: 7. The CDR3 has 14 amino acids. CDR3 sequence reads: CASSSGDRAGGYTF. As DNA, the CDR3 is TGTGCCAGCAGCTCTGGGGACAGGGCAGGTGGCTACACCTTC.

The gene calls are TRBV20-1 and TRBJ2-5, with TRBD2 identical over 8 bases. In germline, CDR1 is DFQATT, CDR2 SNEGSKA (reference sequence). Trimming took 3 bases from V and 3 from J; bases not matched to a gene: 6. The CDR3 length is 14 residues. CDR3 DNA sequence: TGCAGTGCTAGGTCCGGGGGGGCCGAAGAGACCCAGTACTTC. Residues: CSARSGGAEETQYF.

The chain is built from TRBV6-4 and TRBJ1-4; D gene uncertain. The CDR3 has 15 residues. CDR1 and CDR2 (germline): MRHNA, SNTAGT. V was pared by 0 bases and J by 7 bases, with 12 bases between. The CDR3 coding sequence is TGTGCCAGCAGTGACTCTGAGGGAGGTGGTGAAAAACTGTTTTTT. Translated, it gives CASSDSEGGGEKLFF.

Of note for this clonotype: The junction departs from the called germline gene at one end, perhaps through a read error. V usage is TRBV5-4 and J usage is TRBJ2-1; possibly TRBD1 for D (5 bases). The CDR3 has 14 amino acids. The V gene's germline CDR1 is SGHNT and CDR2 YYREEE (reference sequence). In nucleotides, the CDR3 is TGTGCCGGCAGCCATACCGGCAGGGACAATGAGCAGTTCTTC. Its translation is CAGSHTGRDNEQFF.

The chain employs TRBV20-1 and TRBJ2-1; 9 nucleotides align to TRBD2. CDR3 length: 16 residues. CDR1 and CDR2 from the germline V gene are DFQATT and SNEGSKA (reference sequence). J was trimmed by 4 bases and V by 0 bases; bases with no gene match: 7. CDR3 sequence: CSARDRLAGSYNEQFF. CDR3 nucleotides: TGCAGTGCTAGAGACCGGCTAGCGGGATCTTACAATGAGCAGTTCTTC.

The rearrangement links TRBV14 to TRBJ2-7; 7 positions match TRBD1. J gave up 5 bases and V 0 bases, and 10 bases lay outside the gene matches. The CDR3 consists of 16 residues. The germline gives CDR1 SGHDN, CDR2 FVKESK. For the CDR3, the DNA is TGTGCCAGCAGCCAAGATAGAAGGGGGCAAAACCACGAGCAGTACTTC. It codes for CASSQDRRGQNHEQYF.

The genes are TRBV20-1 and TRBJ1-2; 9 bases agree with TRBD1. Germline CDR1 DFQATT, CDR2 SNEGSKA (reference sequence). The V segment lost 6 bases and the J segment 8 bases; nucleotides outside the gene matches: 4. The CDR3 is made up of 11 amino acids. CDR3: CSAGTGRGYTF. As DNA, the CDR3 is TGCAGTGCGGGGACAGGGCGAGGCTACACCTTC.

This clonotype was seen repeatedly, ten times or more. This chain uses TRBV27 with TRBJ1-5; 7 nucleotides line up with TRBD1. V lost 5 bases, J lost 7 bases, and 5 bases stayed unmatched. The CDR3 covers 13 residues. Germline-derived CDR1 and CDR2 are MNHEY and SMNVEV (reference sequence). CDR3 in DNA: TGTGCCAGCAGTCTCGACAGGGCGCAGCCCCAGCATTTT. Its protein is CASSLDRAQPQHF.

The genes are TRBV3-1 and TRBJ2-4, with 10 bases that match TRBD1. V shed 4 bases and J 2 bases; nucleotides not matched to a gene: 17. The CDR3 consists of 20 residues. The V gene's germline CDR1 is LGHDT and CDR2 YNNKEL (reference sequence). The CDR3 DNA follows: TGTGCCAGCAGCCTAAGTTGGGACAGGGGCCAAGTGGGGACCAAAAACATTCAGTACTTC. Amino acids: CASSLSWDRGQVGTKNIQYF. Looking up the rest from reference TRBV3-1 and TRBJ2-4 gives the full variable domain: DTAVSQTPKYLVTQMGNDKSIKCEQNLGHDTMYWYKQDSKKFLKIMFSYNNKELIINETVPNRFSPKSPDKAHLNLHINSLELGDSAVYFCASSLSWDRGQVGTKNIQYFGAGTRLSVL.

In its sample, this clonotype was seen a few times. The CDR3 DNA reads TGTGCCAGCAGCGTAGGAGGGGGGGCTCCGATGATAACGGAGACCCAGTACTTC. The encoded protein is CASSVGGGAPMITETQYF. The chain uses TRBV9 and TRBJ2-5; the D gene is possibly TRBD2 (7 bases). The CDR3 is made up of 18 amino acids. V lost 0 bases, J lost 5 bases, and 23 bases lay in between. CDR1 SGDLS and CDR2 YYNGEE come from the germline V gene.

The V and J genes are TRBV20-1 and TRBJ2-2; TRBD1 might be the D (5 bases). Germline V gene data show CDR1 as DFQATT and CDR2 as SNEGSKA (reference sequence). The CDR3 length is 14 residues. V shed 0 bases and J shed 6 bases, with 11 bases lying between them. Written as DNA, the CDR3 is TGCAGTGCTAGAGATGGGGCAGAAGCCGGGGAGCTGTTTTTT. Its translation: CSARDGAEAGELFF.

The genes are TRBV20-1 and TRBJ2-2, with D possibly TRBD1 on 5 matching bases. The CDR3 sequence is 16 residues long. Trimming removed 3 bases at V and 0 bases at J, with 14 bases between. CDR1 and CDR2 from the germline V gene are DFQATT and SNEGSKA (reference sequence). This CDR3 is CSARKQASANTGELFF. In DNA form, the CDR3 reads TGCAGTGCTAGGAAACAGGCTTCCGCGAACACCGGGGAGCTGTTTTTT.